This TCR beta chain came from a study of beta chain features in type 1 diabetes (dated by TCRdb to the late 2010s). Regarding the complete study: Mean age, gender distribution, total cell number and subset yield were not different between patients and healthy donors. Across all samples, some 99 million sorted cells were examined, and cell number per subset correlated strongly with RNA yield. In the study, recently diagnosed type 1 diabetes patients and matched healthy donors were compared on the TCRB repertoires of their sorted circulating CD4+ T cell subsets. Regulatory and stem cell-like memory subsets were isolated from only 8 patients and roughly eight healthy donors, whereas naive and central memory subsets came from all 30 or so donors.

A single peripheral blood draw of about 120 mL on average was collected from each donor into heparinised tubes. Using a panel that included CD45RO, CCR7, CD25, CD127, CD95 and CD27, naive, central memory, regulatory and stem cell-like memory CD4+ T cells were sorted on a BD FACSAria II. Purity was above 95% for every sorted population. PBMCs were isolated immediately by Lymphoprep density gradient centrifugation and stained directly without culture. So that batch effects would be minimized, each experiment stained and sorted samples in pairs, pairing one healthy donor with one patient. The entire amount of isolated RNA was reverse transcribed using the High Capacity cDNA Reverse Transcription Kit, so the sequenced TCRB transcripts were expressed ones. Deep immunoSEQ sequencing was performed on naive, central memory and regulatory T cell samples, with an average of roughly 3.5 million total reads per sample. Sorted cells were lysed in RLT buffer and RNA was extracted with DNase-treated RNeasy Micro or Mini kits, depending on cell number. To prevent cross-contamination, each cell subset was processed individually, whereas patient and healthy donor samples were processed jointly. TCRB sequences were amplified from cDNA with the immunoSEQ multiplex PCR, producing 87-bp fragments spanning the CDR3 region. The amplicons were sequenced using the Illumina HiSeq platform. From the authors' description of their analysis: Synthetic template baselines were used to correct PCR bias computationally, reads within Hamming distance 2 were collapsed together, and singletons that could not be merged were discarded. Reads were aligned against IMGT to assign V, D and J genes, CDR3 length and insertions or deletions at six rearrangement sites. Clonotype counts were normalized to sorted cell number within each subset before computing true diversity and Gini coefficients with the tcR R package. The overlap coefficient, calculated on TCRB nucleotide sequences, was used to quantify repertoire sharing. The table was pulled from immuneACCESS by TCRdb, which kept in-frame rearrangements only. Such tables lose some clones; where checked, under half of the loss comes from unresolved V genes, and the rest has no known cause. That table is the source of V, J and clone size, and D and trimming were worked out from the DNA. This sample holds almost 350,000 clones; roughly 8% were observed only once. The ten top clones hold less than 0.45% of the sample.

The research as a whole found: Naive, central memory and regulatory TCRB repertoires appeared more similar among patients than among healthy donors. Patients with type 1 diabetes made fewer insertions and deleted more nucleotides at VDJ recombination sites, implying thymic rearrangement abnormalities. A moderate but significant shortening of TCRB CDR3 length was observed in type 1 diabetes patients in all four CD4+ subsets. Because small numbers of individuals were included in the HLA sub-analyses, any influence of HLA type on TCRB rearrangement was left unresolved. Because cDNA was sequenced instead of genomic DNA, highly expressing activated cells could be over-represented, though the groups showed no difference in activation or CD3 levels. PCR may preferentially amplify shorter templates, but because patient and control samples were amplified and corrected together, any resulting skew would affect both groups equally.

Trimming costs V 1 base and J 2 bases, and their ends lie 27 bases apart. The CDR3 sequence holds 20 residues, the cysteine and phenylalanine included. Solely the CDR3 DNA is kept, with 60 bases framed from the first base. CDR1 and CDR2, looked up from the germline V gene, are MNHGY and SVAAGI. This clone was seen only a few times. Its antigen is not yet known. There are no base qualities to consult, and no much larger clone falls within one base. This clonotype originated in a woman aged 18-35 years in good health. The rearranged segments are TRBV6-9 and TRBJ2-7; a tentative D call is TRBD1 (6 bases match). The sample was central memory CD4+ T cells from blood. The DNA reads TGTGCCAGCAGTTATTATCCCTTGGGATGGAGACGACAGGCCACCTACGAGCAGTACTTC. Its protein product is CASSYYPLGWRRQATYEQYF.